Included here is one T cell receptor beta chain sequence, with context. The sample comes from a study of OX40 agonist ivuxolimab in advanced cancers. The germline V gene has CDR1 LNHDA and CDR2 SQIVND (reference sequence). V was cut by 5 bases and J by 1 base, with 11 bases left in between. CDR3 size: 14 residues. Sequenced by immunoSEQ multiplex PCR; TCRdb stores in-frame clones only, minus some. The sample lists tens of thousands of clones; approximately 80% were seen once. The starting material was CD4+ or CD8+ T cells sorted from blood, obtained in a trial of the OX40 agonist ivuxolimab. The receptor comes from an adult with an advanced solid tumor such as melanoma, head and neck, liver or kidney cancer. The chain uses TRBV19 and TRBJ1-1; D is uncertain. CDR3 coding DNA: TGTGCCAGTAGTTTAGGGCAGACGAACACTGAAGCTTTCTTT. Its translation: CASSLGQTNTEAFF.